What follows describes a single T cell receptor beta chain. The entry originates in a study of shared clonotypes between healthy human individuals. The V end was cut by 2 bases, the J end by 2 bases, with 10 bases between. The CDR3 has 14 residues. CDR1 is SGHTA, CDR2 FQGTGA, per germline. Unsorted PBMC DNA went through sequencing on ten immunoSEQ deep assay plates. Assay used: immunoSEQ multiplex PCR; TCRdb lists only in-frame clones, some missing. Of 400,000 to 600,000 clones detected, roughly 77% appear once; the ten largest clones hold roughly an eighth. The chain employs TRBV7-3 and TRBJ2-7; TRBD2 might be the D (6 bases). Sequencing was carried out using PBMCs. This sequence originates from a middle-aged woman in good health. Some clones in this sample may be carry-over from other donors' samples. CDR3 loop: CASSLHSGPYEQYF. The CDR3 DNA reads as TGTGCCAGCAGCTTACACAGCGGGCCCTACGAGCAGTACTTC.